This T cell receptor (beta chain) originates from a study of blood T cell repertoires in COVID-19. On the study more broadly: Samples of COVID-19 (acute and convalescent) were obtained from the United States, Italy and Spain. T cells, B-cell-depleted T cells, or PBMCs provided the cDNA or gDNA that served as material.

CDR3 length equals 14 residues. Trimming removed 0 bases at V and 9 bases at J, with 14 bases between. Germline lookup yields CDR1 LGHNT and CDR2 FRNRAP. In the authors' methods: For nucleated cells, counts were estimated from reference gene primer amplification. Clones were sequenced by immunoSEQ multiplex PCR, and TCRdb holds only the in-frame ones, with some missing. The V and J calls and clone size were taken over from that table, and D and trimming were inferred from the DNA. The sample lists about 180,000 clones, 80% to 90% occurring once. The chain is built from TRBV12-5 and TRBJ1-1; the D is unclear. Sequencing input: peripheral blood. This TCR came from a man aged 45-65 years with active or convalescent COVID-19. DNA for the CDR3: TGTGCTAGTGGTTTGGTATTGAGGGAAGGGAAAGCTTTCTTT. This codes for CASGLVLREGKAFF. Complete variable domain (other parts from reference TRBV12-5 and TRBJ1-1): DARVTQTPRHKVTEMGQEVTMRCQPILGHNTVFWYRQTMMQGLELLAYFRNRAPLDDSGMPKDRFSAEMPDATLATLKIQPSEPRDSAVYFCASGLVLREGKAFFGQGTRLTVV.